This T cell receptor beta chain was captured in a study of low-dose radiotherapy and immunotherapy resistance in tumors. Whole-study context: Per fraction, Cohort 2 was given 1 Gy every two weeks, accumulating a total of 13 Gy over 26 weeks. Oral administration of aspirin 300 mg daily occurred for four cycles, commencing at cycle 1 day 1.

Both TCRalpha and TCRbeta chains were reverse transcribed with V-gene-specific primers. TCR amplification ran roughly 20 PCR cycles using constant-region and V-primer adapter primers. Amplifying the isolated mRNA was done by in vitro transcription. Each CDR3 protein gets one entry after TCRdb re-called the reads with MiXCR. Among roughly 100,000 distinct CDR3 sequences listed, approximately 22% were seen once. This CDR3 region has 19 residues. V lost 2 bases to trimming and J lost 3 bases, with 26 bases between them. Germline loops: CDR1 DFQATT, CDR2 SNEGSKA (reference sequence). This clonotype has a count of ten or more. Time point indicated: after trial treatment. Indicated treatment: LDRT plus nivolumab, ipilimumab, low-dose cyclophosphamide and aspirin (RACIN trial). Nivolumab, ipilimumab, aspirin, low-dose cyclophosphamide and low-dose radiotherapy were given to donors.

The specimen comprised PBMCs, sampled after low-dose radiotherapy plus immunotherapy. This TCR was sampled from a female donor with ovarian cancer. The chain has TRBV20-1 and TRBJ2-1, with a tentative D call TRBD1 (5 bases). CDR3 bases: TGCAGTGCTAGAAATAATCCTGGGGCGACCTCAACGTTCTACAATGAGCAGTTCTTC. Translating gives CSARNNPGATSTFYNEQFF.